This TCR beta chain appears in the sequencing data of a study of blood T cell repertoires in COVID-19. Study-level information: Italy, Spain and the United States were the sources of the convalescent and acute COVID-19 samples. Sources were T cells, B-cell-depleted T cells, or PBMCs; the material itself was cDNA or gDNA.

V lost 7 bases to trimming and J lost 2 bases, with 14 bases between them. Germline CDR1 is LNHDA and CDR2 is SQIVND (reference sequence). The CDR3 runs to 14 residues. Original data processing: Amplification with reference gene primers provided the estimates of nucleated cell counts. Clones were read by immunoSEQ multiplex PCR, and TCRdb kept only the in-frame ones, dropping some. The D gene and trimming were derived from the DNA, and the V and J assignments and clone size from that table. The sample carries about 200,000 clones, about 83% recorded once. The sequenced sample consisted of peripheral blood. This receptor was obtained from a woman in her thirties or forties with active or convalescent COVID-19. The genes are TRBV19 and TRBJ1-2, with D uncertain. In nucleotides, the CDR3 is TGTGCCAGTACCACGTCCCGAGGGAACTATGGCTACACCTTC. Protein: CASTTSRGNYGYTF.